The next 26 T cell receptor beta chains were all read from a single sample in a study of tumor and adjacent non-tumor tissue in lung cancer (dated by TCRdb to about 2018). Library method: multiplex PCR. Sequenced using an Illumina HiSeq 2500. TCRbeta libraries were constructed through three rounds of nested PCR with primers (Table S4) according to protocols modified from ARM-PCR. TCRdb took the public reads, trimmed them with fastp at Q25, ran MiXCR for clone calling and kept in-frame beta chains. When rows share a CDR3 protein, they turn into one entry using the most common DNA and genes. The sample table records 50,000 or so distinct CDR3 sequences; just under 75% of these occur just once. Jointly, the top ten make up approximately 23% of the sample. RNA was extracted from bulk unsorted tissue and checked for quality with a NanoDrop ND-1000 and an Agilent 2100. Distant non-tumor tissue taken more than 3 cm from the tumor edge was used as the normal lung sample.

Source material: distant non-tumor lung tissue. These receptor sequences come from a woman aged 55-69 years with non-small cell lung cancer.

With regard to this clonotype: The final CDR3 position lacks the conserved phenylalanine or tryptophan, pointing to a likely read error. The chain uses TRBV6-5 and TRBJ2-5, with D perhaps matching TRBD1 or TRBD2 (5 bases each). CDR1 MNHEY and CDR2 SVGAGI come from the germline V gene. The CDR3 loop spans 14 amino acids. Between the trimmed V and J ends, which lost 5 bases and 10 bases, there was a span of 20 bases. The CDR3, as DNA: TGTGCCAGCAGTGCCCAGGGAGAGGAAGTGGTCCAGTACTCC. Amino acid sequence: CASSAQGEEVVQYS.

This clonotype was detected only a few times. The junction does not match germline at one end; this may be a read error. The chain couples TRBV6-2 or TRBV6-3 to TRBJ2-7, with a weak D call TRBD1 (6 bases). The CDR3 has 15 residues. Germline assignment: CDR1 MNHEY and CDR2 SVGEGT. Here the CDR3 reads CASNYSDRSTYEQYF. For the CDR3, the DNA is TGTGCAAGCAATTACTCCGACAGGAGCACCTACGAGCAGTACTTC.

This rearrangement joins TRBV29-1 to TRBJ2-3, with D maybe TRBD1 (6 bases). This CDR3 comprises 15 residues. The germline V gene encodes CDR1 SQVTM and CDR2 ANQGSEA. Between the trimmed V and J ends, which lost 6 bases and 3 bases, there was a span of 19 bases. CDR3 protein: CSVMKDSSSTDTQYF. The CDR3 DNA reads as TGCAGCGTAATGAAGGACAGTTCGAGTACAGATACGCAGTATTTT.

Comment on this clonotype: Likely a read error: the CDR3 ends without its conserved phenylalanine or tryptophan. The V and J genes are TRBV11-2 and TRBJ2-7; 8 nucleotides agree with TRBD2. The length of the CDR3 is 16 residues. Germline V gene data show CDR1 as SGHAT and CDR2 as FQNNGV. The CDR3: CASRLGYAGGPYEQYS. CDR3 coding DNA: TGTGCCAGCAGATTAGGATACGCGGGGGGCCCCTACGAGCAGTACTCC.

The table lists this clonotype with a count of one. CDR3 region: CSVLPGEEGYGYTF. In DNA form, the CDR3 reads TGCAGCGTTCTCCCAGGAGAGGAAGGCTATGGCTACACCTTC. The chain recombines TRBV29-1 with TRBJ1-2, with D unclear. Germline CDR1 is SQVTM and CDR2 is ANQGSEA. This CDR3 is built from 14 residues. V was trimmed by 5 bases and J by 4 bases, leaving 17 bases between them.

The rearrangement links TRBV20-1 to TRBJ2-3, with 8 bases that match TRBD2. CDR1 DFQATT and CDR2 SNEGSKA come from the germline V gene (reference sequence). CDR3 length: 15 residues. CDR3 region: CRPSSVSGITDTQYF. CDR3 in DNA: TGCAGGCCAAGTTCTGTTAGCGGGATCACAGATACGCAGTATTTT.

Points on this clonotype: A junction end diverges from the germline sequence, so it may reflect a read error. The V and J genes are TRBV11-2 and TRBJ1-3; D not certain. Germline CDR1 reads SGHAT; CDR2 reads FQNNGV. There are 14 residues in the CDR3. The CDR3 region has the DNA TGTGTCAACAGCTTAGAGCCATCTGGAAACACCACATATTTT. This gives the protein CVNSLEPSGNTTYF. Supplemented by reference TRBV11-2 and TRBJ1-3, the full variable domain reads EAGVAQSPRYKIIEKRQSVAFWCNPISGHATLYWYQQILGQGPKLLIQFQNNGVVDDSQLPKDRFSAERLKGVDSTLKIQPAKLEDSAVYLCVNSLEPSGNTTYFGEGSWLTVV.

V gene TRBV30 combines with J gene TRBJ1-1; TRBD1 is a possible D gene (6 bases). The V and J ends lost 0 bases and 7 bases respectively, with 18 bases between them. The length of the CDR3 is 15 residues. Germline V gene sequence: CDR1 GTSNPN, CDR2 SVGIG (reference sequence). CDR3 bases: TGTGCCTGGAGTGTACGTGGGGGCAGGGACGATGAAGCTTTCTTT. Protein product: CAWSVRGGRDDEAFF.

Regarding this clonotype: Mismatch with germline at one junction end may stem from a read error. The chain carries TRBV30 and TRBJ1-1; TRBD1 is a possible D gene (5 bases). Germline V gives CDR1 GTSNPN, CDR2 SVGIG (reference sequence). This CDR3 is built from 15 residues. The chain's CDR3 is CAWGVRGTGDTEAFF. Written as DNA, the CDR3 is TGTGCCTGGGGTGTAAGAGGGACTGGAGACACTGAAGCTTTCTTT.

About this clonotype itself: Compared with germline, one end of the junction differs, possibly owing to a read error. This chain uses TRBV4-3 with TRBJ1-1; 8 bases map to TRBD1. The CDR3 has 19 amino acids. Germline-derived CDR1 and CDR2 are LGHNA and YSLEER. The DNA for the CDR3 is TGCGCCAGCAGTCAAGGTATCACCCAGAGGGGACAGGTCAACACTGAAGCTTTCTTT. Amino acid sequence: CASSQGITQRGQVNTEAFF.

This clonotype was seen ten or more times. V usage is TRBV6-2 or TRBV6-3 and J usage is TRBJ2-1; TRBD2 agrees at 10 bases. The CDR3 contains 14 residues. Per germline, CDR1 MNHEY and CDR2 SVGEGT. The J segment lost 2 bases and the V segment lost 5 bases, leaving 0 bases of the junction unmatched. DNA of the CDR3: TGTGCCAGCAGTAGCGGGAGGGCCTACAATGAGCAGTTCTTC. Translating it yields CASSSGRAYNEQFF.

This clonotype has a count of ten or more. This chain connects TRBV5-4 to TRBJ1-6; no definite D call. The CDR3 consists of 16 residues. With 6 bases removed from V and 11 bases from J, the gap between germline ends came to 24 bases. From germline, CDR1 is SGHNT and CDR2 YYREEE (reference sequence). The CDR3 coding sequence is TGTGCCAGCACCTCCGGGGAGGGATCACCGGGCACACCCCTCCACTTT. It is translated as CASTSGEGSPGTPLHF. The whole variable domain, filled in from reference TRBV5-4 and TRBJ1-6, reads ETGVTQSPTHLIKTRGQQVTLRCSSQSGHNTVSWYQQALGQGPQFIFQYYREEENGRGNFPPRFSGLQFPNYSSELNVNALELDDSALYLCASTSGEGSPGTPLHFGNGTRLTVT.

A remark on this clonotype: The junction departs from germline at one end; a sequencing error may be responsible. The chain couples TRBV7-9 to TRBJ2-2; the match to TRBD2 covers 7 bases. In germline, CDR1 is SEHNR, CDR2 FQNEAQ (reference sequence). CDR3 length equals 15 residues. CDR3 coding DNA: TGTGCTACCCAGACGGGGAGGGACCCCACCGGGGACCTGTTTTTT. As protein: CATQTGRDPTGDLFF.

This clonotype occurred many times. This rearrangement joins TRBV12-5 to TRBJ1-1; weak D call: TRBD1 (6 bases). Between the trimmed V and J ends, which lost 4 bases and 7 bases, there was a span of 13 bases. The germline V gene has CDR1 LGHNT and CDR2 FRNRAP. The CDR3 extends over 13 amino acids. The CDR3 nucleotides are TGTGCTAGTGGTTCGTTACAGGGCGGTGAAGCTTTCTTT. Translating it yields CASGSLQGGEAFF.

The genes are TRBV10-1 and TRBJ2-1; D call uncertain. The CDR3 has 16 residues. The V gene's germline CDR1 is WNHNN and CDR2 SYGVQD (reference sequence). Deletions cut 3 bases from V and 0 bases from J, with 12 bases between. The CDR3 loop reads CASSDSRVSSYNEQFF. CDR3 coding DNA: TGCGCCAGCAGTGACTCCAGAGTAAGCTCCTACAATGAGCAGTTCTTC.

This clonotype was picked up many times. The rearrangement joins TRBV6-2 or TRBV6-3 to TRBJ1-4; D may be TRBD1 (5 bases). The length of the CDR3 is 12 residues. V lost 8 bases and J 8 bases, leaving 12 bases between the germline ends. CDR1 MNHEY and CDR2 SVGEGT come from the germline V gene. The CDR3 protein is CASRDRQEKLFF. The CDR3 DNA follows: TGTGCCAGCCGGGACCGCCAGGAAAAACTGTTTTTT.

Concerning this clonotype: One end of the junction varies from germline; a read error may be responsible. The rearrangement links TRBV28 to TRBJ2-7, with unresolved D. From germline, CDR1 is MDHEN and CDR2 SYDVKM. The CDR3 contains 14 residues. In DNA form, the CDR3 reads TGTGCTAGCAGTTTGCCTCTCAGCTCCTACGAGCAGTACTTC. Its translation is CASSLPLSSYEQYF.

To note about this clonotype: The germline gene is not matched at one end of the junction; a read error may be the cause. The chain is built from TRBV12-3 or TRBV12-4 and TRBJ2-7; 10 positions agree with TRBD2. The CDR3 is 15 amino acids. DNA for the CDR3: TGTGCCAGCAGTTTCGTCCTAGCGGGGGAGTACGAGCGGTACTTC. Protein product: CASSFVLAGEYERYF.

On this clonotype itself: The germline gene is not matched at one end of the junction; a read error may be the cause. V usage is TRBV4-3 and J usage is TRBJ1-2, with 8 bases aligning to TRBD1. The CDR3 sequence is 14 residues long. Germline V CDR1 and CDR2: LGHNA, YSLEER. CDR3 coding DNA: TGCGCCAGTTGCCCGGGACAGGCCCTCTATGGCCACACCTTC. It translates to CASCPGQALYGHTF.

Regarding this clonotype: This may arise from a read error, as a much more abundant clone is one base away. In DNA, the CDR3 is TGTGCCAGCAGCTCAGGAGGGACCTATGAGACCCAGTACTTC. Protein sequence: CASSSGGTYETQYF. This rearrangement joins TRBV9 to TRBJ2-5; perhaps TRBD2 as D (6 bases). This CDR3 is 14 amino acids long. From germline, CDR1 is SGDLS and CDR2 YYNGEE. V was clipped by 4 bases and J by 5 bases, with 15 bases between them.

For this clonotype: A read error may be the cause here, since a much bigger clone is one base away. This rearrangement joins TRBV5-1 to TRBJ2-5, with D unclear. The CDR3 contains 14 residues. Germline CDR1 SGHRS, CDR2 YFSETQ. The chain's CDR3 is CASSLAYSQEIQYF. The CDR3 bases are TGCGCCAGCAGCTTGGCCTACAGCCAAGAGATCCAGTACTTC.

As to this clonotype: A much more abundant neighbour one base away suggests this may be a read error. The chain couples TRBV5-5 to TRBJ1-2, with D perhaps matching TRBD1 (6 bases). This CDR3 is built from 14 residues. CDR1 and CDR2 from the germline V gene are SGHKS and YYEKEE (reference sequence). This chain's CDR3 is CTSTSGTKPPGYTF. The DNA for the CDR3 is TGTACCAGCACCTCCGGGACAAAGCCTCCGGGCTACACCTTC.

With regard to this clonotype: One junction end does not reproduce the germline sequence, and a read error may be involved. The chain links TRBV28 to TRBJ2-6; a possible D gene is TRBD1 (5 bases). Germline V lookup: CDR1 MDHEN, CDR2 SYDVKM. This CDR3 has 17 residues. In DNA form, the CDR3 reads TGTGCCAGCACTCCCCGCACAATTTTCTCTGGGGCCAGCGTCCTGACATTC. As protein: CASTPRTIFSGASVLTF.

As for this clonotype: One base away lies a much larger clone, so this may be a sequencing read error. This chain uses TRBV28 with TRBJ2-7, with D unresolved. This CDR3 region has 11 residues. The germline V gene has CDR1 MDHEN and CDR2 SYDVKM. The CDR3 here is CVSKEDYEQYF. The CDR3 DNA is TGTGTCAGCAAGGAAGACTACGAGCAGTACTTC. The full variable domain, with the rest looked up from reference TRBV28 and TRBJ2-7, is DVKVTQSSRYLVKRTGEKVFLECVQDMDHENMFWYRQDPGLGLRLIYFSYDVKMKEKGDIPEGYSVSREKKERFSLILESASTNQTSMYLCVSKEDYEQYFGPGTRLTVT.

As concerns this clonotype: Relative to the germline gene, one junction end is altered; a read error may explain this. This chain uses TRBV6-1 with TRBJ1-6; TRBD1 might be the D (6 bases). Per germline, CDR1 MNHNS and CDR2 SASEGT. This CDR3 comprises 15 residues. In DNA, the CDR3 is TGTGGCAGCAGTGCGGCGGGGGGCGTTTATTCACCCCTCCACTTT. Protein: CGSSAAGGVYSPLHF.

This clonotype has just one count. Germline is not matched at one junction end, which may reflect a read error. V is TRBV6-5 and J is TRBJ2-1, with a possible D match to TRBD2 (5 bases). Germline V gene data show CDR1 as MNHEY and CDR2 as SVGAGI. This CDR3 is built from 18 residues. The CDR3 loop is CVSGNTRSGGISYNEQFF. CDR3 coding DNA: TGTGTCAGCGGTAACACGCGCTCCGGAGGTATCTCTTACAATGAGCAGTTCTTC.